A single sample is the source of the 4 T cell receptor beta chains below, sequenced in a study of CD8 T cells in ankylosing spondylitis. No antigen has been assigned to these receptors. TCRdb reprocessed the 5' RACE reads via MiXCR and lists one record per CDR3 protein. The sample lists a few hundred thousand distinct CDR3 sequences, around 8% occurring once. Findings and caveats of the study: There was a TCR beta motif, made of roughly eight highly homologous variants, that appeared characteristic of ankylosing spondylitis blood.

Sequencing was performed on blood, either unsorted or a sorted T cell fraction (not recorded which). These receptors originate from a male donor with ankylosing spondylitis.

This clonotype was seen many times. This chain joins TRBV6-1 and TRBJ2-1; possibly TRBD2 for D (5 bases). Looked up from germline, CDR1 is MNHNS and CDR2 is SASEGT. V gave up 4 bases and J gave up 0 bases, with 16 bases separating them. There are 17 residues in the CDR3. The CDR3 DNA follows: TGTGCCAGCAGTGTCACCCCATTTGCGGGCTCCTACAATGAGCAGTTCTTC. This encodes CASSVTPFAGSYNEQFF.

The chain links TRBV20-1 to TRBJ2-5, with 13 bases lining up with TRBD2. Trimming cost V 3 bases and J 4 bases; bases outside gene matches: 8. Germline assignment: CDR1 DFQATT and CDR2 SNEGSKA (reference sequence). The CDR3 consists of 16 residues. The DNA for the CDR3 is TGCAGTGCTAGTTCCGCACTAGCGGGAGGGCCAGAGACCCAGTACTTC. Translated: CSASSALAGGPETQYF.

This chain connects TRBV6-1 to TRBJ1-5, with TRBD1 matching 8 bases. Trimming took 6 bases from V and 4 from J; bases not matched to a gene: 8. The CDR3 totals 15 residues. Germline V gives CDR1 MNHNS, CDR2 SASEGT. The CDR3, as DNA: TGTGCCAGCAGAGAGACAGGGGAGGCAAATCAGCCCCAGCATTTT. Its protein is CASRETGEANQPQHF.

Ten or more counts support this clonotype. The chain joins TRBV10-3 to TRBJ2-2; no definite D call. This CDR3 is 13 amino acids long. Germline CDR1 and CDR2: ENHRY and SYGVKD. Between the trimmed V and J ends, which lost 3 bases and 8 bases, there was a span of 10 bases. CDR3 DNA: TGTGCCATCAGTGAAATTGGCGCTGGGGAGCTGTTTTTT. It translates to CAISEIGAGELFF.